This entry lists 30 T cell receptor beta chains sequenced from one sample in a study of cytomegalovirus exposure and HLA in healthy donors. The PCR made use of 60 Vbeta and 13 Jbeta primers. The table came from immunoSEQ multiplex PCR; TCRdb's copy has only in-frame clones and leaves some out. The data contain about 110,000 clones, about 80% of them singletons. Sequencing was performed on PBMCs. The source is a woman in her 50s in good health and CMV-seropositive.

Comments on this clone: One junction end does not reproduce the germline sequence, and a read error may be involved. This sequence joins TRBV7-9 and TRBJ1-5; 10 bases match TRBD1. The CDR3 contains 15 residues. CDR1 and CDR2 from the germline V gene are SEHNR and FQNEAQ (reference sequence). The CDR3 region has the DNA TGTTCCAGCAGCCCCGGGACAGGGGTTCGGCAGCCCCAGCATTTT. This gives the protein CSSSPGTGVRQPQHF.

As DNA, the CDR3 is TGTGCCAGCAGCCTAGAAGTAACAGGGGGGCATGTAGGGCCCCAGCATTTT. Protein: CASSLEVTGGHVGPQHF. The chain uses TRBV4-2 and TRBJ1-5; 8 nucleotides line up with TRBD1. This CDR3 spans 17 amino acids. Germline V gene lookup returns CDR1 LGHNA and CDR2 YNFKEQ. Trimming cost V 4 bases and J 9 bases; bases outside gene matches: 17.

The chain carries TRBV5-4 and TRBJ2-5, with TRBD2 matching over 11 bases. This CDR3 region has 17 residues. Per germline, CDR1 SGHNT and CDR2 YYREEE (reference sequence). J lost 5 bases, V lost 3 bases, and 12 bases had no gene match. Here the CDR3 reads CASSSSRSSGGMETQYF. The CDR3, as DNA: TGTGCCAGCAGCTCTTCCCGATCTAGCGGGGGGATGGAGACCCAGTACTTC.

Only one count was recorded for this clone. The V gene is TRBV6-5, the J gene TRBJ2-7; TRBD2 agrees at 12 bases. This CDR3 is 13 amino acids long. Per the germline V gene, CDR1 is MNHEY and CDR2 is SVGAGI. Trimming removed 7 bases from V and 5 bases from J; junction bases left unmatched: 3. CDR3 region: CASTLAGGNEQYF. The CDR3, as DNA: TGTGCCAGCACTCTAGCGGGGGGGAACGAGCAGTACTTC.

The chain is built from TRBV11-3 and TRBJ2-1; 7 bases line up with TRBD2. J gave up 4 bases and V 5 bases, and 5 bases lay outside the gene matches. The CDR3 totals 14 residues. Per germline, CDR1 SGHNT and CDR2 YENEEA. The DNA for the CDR3 is TGTGCCAGCAGCATTTCGCGGGAGTACAATGAGCAGTTCTTC. Protein: CASSISREYNEQFF.

V gene TRBV19 combines with J gene TRBJ1-4; D gene uncertain. The CDR3 is 14 residues long. From germline, CDR1 is LNHDA and CDR2 SQIVND (reference sequence). V lost 7 bases to trimming and J lost 8 bases, with 17 bases between them. CDR3 nucleotide sequence: TGTGCCAGTACCACAATGGGAGGGTACGAAAAACTGTTTTTT. Its translation: CASTTMGGYEKLFF.

Regarding this clone: A read error may produce the germline difference seen at one junction end. The chain is built from TRBV5-1 and TRBJ2-6; 9 bases align to TRBD1. CDR1 is SGHRS and CDR2 is YFSETQ in the germline V gene. CDR3 length equals 15 residues. CDR3 sequence: CASGTGSSGANGLTF. CDR3 bases: TGCGCCAGTGGGACAGGGAGCTCTGGGGCCAACGGCCTGACTTTC.

As DNA, the CDR3 is TGCGCCAGCAGCTTGGCCGGGTCCTACGAGCAGTACTTC. This codes for CASSLAGSYEQYF. The V call is TRBV5-1, the J call TRBJ2-7; D not certain. The CDR3 extends over 13 amino acids. Between the trimmed V and J ends, which lost 0 bases and 1 base, there was a span of 5 bases. Germline V gene sequence: CDR1 SGHRS, CDR2 YFSETQ.

The chain joins TRBV7-2 to TRBJ1-3, with D hard to call. CDR1 and CDR2 (germline): SGHTA, FQGNSA. Deletions cut 5 bases from V and 4 bases from J, with 15 bases between. The CDR3 runs to 15 residues. CDR3 sequence: CASSIPTTTGNTIYF. CDR3 DNA: TGTGCCAGCAGCATACCGACCACTACGGGAAACACCATATATTTT.

The chain recombines TRBV5-1 with TRBJ1-4, with TRBD1 identical over 7 bases. CDR1 SGHRS and CDR2 YFSETQ come from the germline V gene. The CDR3 sequence is 15 residues long. The junction had 8 bases not matched to a gene; V was cut back by 4 bases and J by 5 bases. The CDR3 nucleotides are TGCGCCAGCAGCACAGGGGACGGAGCAAATGAAAAACTGTTTTTT. As protein: CASSTGDGANEKLFF.

The V call is TRBV7-2, the J call TRBJ1-5, with 7 bases matching TRBD1. Germline V CDR1 and CDR2: SGHTA, FQGNSA. The CDR3 runs 13 residues. J was trimmed by 5 bases and V by 3 bases; bases with no gene match: 1. The CDR3 reads CASSLQGDQPQHF. DNA for the CDR3: TGTGCCAGCAGCTTGCAGGGGGATCAGCCCCAGCATTTT.

This chain connects TRBV18 to TRBJ2-5; 8 positions agree with TRBD2. The J call may be wrong; the DNA end is better matched by TRBJ2-7. The CDR3 sequence is 14 residues long. CDR1 and CDR2 (germline): KGHSH, LQKENI. The chain's CDR3 is CASSPRGGRYEQYF. CDR3 nucleotides: TGTGCCAGCTCACCACGCGGGGGGAGATACGAGCAGTACTTC.

About this clone: One end of the junction fails to match germline, which may point to a read error. The rearrangement joins TRBV7-9 to TRBJ1-4, with D possibly TRBD1 on 6 matching bases. The CDR3 is made up of 14 amino acids. Germline lookup yields CDR1 SEHNR and CDR2 FQNEAQ (reference sequence). In nucleotides, the CDR3 is TGTTCCAGCAGCTTGGGGGCGACTAATGAAAAACTGTTTTTT. Its protein product is CSSSLGATNEKLFF.

This clone was observed once. The CDR3 here is CASSPSRGGSTDTQYF. The CDR3 DNA reads as TGTGCCAGCAGCCCGAGTAGGGGGGGGAGCACAGATACGCAGTATTTT. The chain links TRBV7-2 to TRBJ2-3, with D possibly matching TRBD2 (7 bases). The V gene lost 5 bases and the J gene lost 0 bases, with 15 bases spanning the gap. This CDR3 comprises 16 residues. Per the germline V gene, CDR1 is SGHTA and CDR2 is FQGNSA.

This chain links TRBV27 with TRBJ1-1, with D unclear. The CDR3 is 14 residues long. Germline lookup yields CDR1 MNHEY and CDR2 SMNVEV (reference sequence). Trimming cost V 2 bases and J 0 bases, with 7 bases left between them. DNA for the CDR3: TGTGCCAGCAGTTTAGTGGGCTTGAACACTGAAGCTTTCTTT. Translating it yields CASSLVGLNTEAFF.

This clone was detected once. Mismatch with germline at one junction end may stem from a read error. The chain joins TRBV27 to TRBJ2-4; 8 bases map to TRBD2. CDR1 and CDR2 from the germline V gene are MNHEY and SMNVEV (reference sequence). CDR3 size: 15 residues. In DNA form, the CDR3 reads TGTGCCAGCAGTTTCTCTGGACTAGCCCAAAACAGTCAGTACTTC. Protein product: CASSFSGLAQNSQYF.

The V and J genes are TRBV5-1 and TRBJ1-1; 10 bases align to TRBD1. Trimming took 3 bases from V and 6 from J; bases not matched to a gene: 11. Germline CDR1 reads SGHRS; CDR2 reads YFSETQ. This CDR3 comprises 16 residues. The chain's CDR3 is CASSSREDRGSSEAFF. CDR3 sequence (DNA): TGCGCCAGCAGCTCGAGGGAGGACAGGGGGTCCTCTGAAGCTTTCTTT.

This chain connects TRBV5-1 to TRBJ2-5, with TRBD2 identical over 14 bases. The CDR3 covers 16 residues. With V trimmed by 0 bases and J by 5 bases, 3 bases remained unmatched. CDR1 and CDR2 (germline): SGHRS, YFSETQ. The CDR3 sequence is CASSLARTSGGETQYF. The DNA of the CDR3 is TGCGCCAGCAGCTTGGCCCGGACTAGCGGGGGGGAGACCCAGTACTTC.

The chain carries TRBV11-2 and TRBJ2-7; 9 bases are a match to TRBD2. The CDR3 extends over 15 amino acids. The germline gives CDR1 SGHAT, CDR2 FQNNGV. Losses at the gene ends were 3 bases for V and 4 bases for J; bases not matched to a gene: 7. Written as DNA, the CDR3 is TGTGCCAGCAGCTTTCAGGGGACTAGCCGATACGAGCAGTACTTC. It encodes CASSFQGTSRYEQYF.

This chain links TRBV4-3 with TRBJ2-5; 8 bases are shared with TRBD2. CDR1 LGHNA and CDR2 YSLEER come from the germline V gene. V trimming: 5 bases; J trimming: 4 bases; junction bases outside the gene matches: 9. CDR3 size: 15 residues. The CDR3 sequence: CASSVAGQRGETQYF. Here the CDR3 DNA reads TGCGCCAGCAGCGTAGCGGGGCAAAGGGGAGAGACCCAGTACTTC.

The V and J genes are TRBV15 and TRBJ2-1; TRBD2 agrees at 9 bases. Germline V gene data show CDR1 as LNHNV and CDR2 as YYDKDF (reference sequence). This CDR3 spans 16 amino acids. Germline trimming cut 3 bases from V and 3 bases from J; bases unmatched to any gene: 6. The CDR3 is CATSRQSGRSYNEQFF. In nucleotides, the CDR3 is TGTGCCACCAGCAGGCAAAGCGGGAGGAGCTACAATGAGCAGTTCTTC.

The V call is TRBV14, the J call TRBJ2-7, with 7 bases identical to TRBD2. CDR1 and CDR2 from the germline V gene are SGHDN and FVKESK. The CDR3 covers 13 residues. Trimming took 5 bases from V and 2 from J; bases not matched to a gene: 3. CDR3 bases: TGTGCCAGCAGCTTCGGACTAGCCTACGAGCAGTACTTC. This encodes CASSFGLAYEQYF.

This clone was seen a few times. V gene TRBV7-2 combines with J gene TRBJ2-3; 9 bases are shared with TRBD2. Trimming took 0 bases from V and 4 from J; bases not matched to a gene: 5. Germline CDR1 reads SGHTA; CDR2 reads FQGNSA. The CDR3 consists of 16 residues. The DNA for the CDR3 is TGTGCCAGCAGCTTAGCTCCAGCGGGAGGCTCAGATACGCAGTATTTT. Translated, it gives CASSLAPAGGSDTQYF.

V usage is TRBV6-5 and J usage is TRBJ2-5; 7 bases fit TRBD1. Germline CDR1 is MNHEY and CDR2 is SVGAGI. This CDR3 comprises 13 residues. This chain's CDR3 is CASQAGGQETQYF. CDR3 coding DNA: TGTGCATCGCAAGCAGGGGGTCAAGAGACCCAGTACTTC.

The J gene is TRBJ1-6, the V gene TRBV15; D unresolved. V was pared by 5 bases and J by 0 bases, with 8 bases between. CDR1 and CDR2 (germline): LNHNV, YYDKDF (reference sequence). There are 15 residues in the CDR3. CDR3 loop: CATSDQVSYNSPLHF. In DNA form, the CDR3 reads TGTGCCACCAGCGACCAGGTCTCCTATAATTCACCCCTCCACTTT.

The chain links TRBV6-5 to TRBJ1-1, with 8 bases lining up with TRBD1. This CDR3 is built from 13 residues. Germline CDR1 reads MNHEY; CDR2 reads SVGAGI. V dropped 6 bases and J dropped 10; count of bases not matched to a gene: 10. In DNA form, the CDR3 reads TGTGCCAGCAGCACCGGGACAGGTGGACGAGCTTTCTTT. Translation: CASSTGTGGRAFF.

The rearrangement links TRBV18 to TRBJ1-5; 7 bases line up with TRBD1. Trimming took 5 bases from V and 7 from J; bases not matched to a gene: 5. Germline CDR1 is KGHSH and CDR2 is LQKENI. The length of the CDR3 is 13 residues. The CDR3 is CASSEGGWQPQHF. The CDR3 DNA reads TGTGCCAGCTCAGAAGGGGGCTGGCAGCCCCAGCATTTT.

This clone showed up just a few times. CDR3 loop: CASSQGPGGQETQYF. In nucleotides, the CDR3 is TGCGCCAGCAGCCAAGGACCCGGGGGGCAAGAGACCCAGTACTTC. The chain links TRBV4-1 to TRBJ2-5; the match to TRBD2 covers 7 bases. Germline V gene data show CDR1 as MGHRA and CDR2 as YSYEKL. With V trimmed by 1 base and J by 2 bases, 4 bases remained unmatched. The CDR3 covers 15 residues.

A few counts support this clone. The chain links TRBV5-1 to TRBJ2-1; 9 bases line up with TRBD2. The CDR3 has 15 residues. J was trimmed by 10 bases and V by 3 bases; bases with no gene match: 11. Germline CDR1 SGHRS, CDR2 YFSETQ. CDR3 sequence reads: CASSYRIAGEAEQFF. CDR3 coding DNA: TGCGCCAGCAGCTATAGGATAGCGGGGGAAGCGGAGCAGTTCTTC.

J is TRBJ1-1 and V is TRBV19; 8 nucleotides agree with TRBD1. Trimming removed 9 bases from V and 11 bases from J; junction bases left unmatched: 14. Germline assignment: CDR1 LNHDA and CDR2 SQIVND (reference sequence). The CDR3 consists of 13 residues. The CDR3 coding sequence is TGTGCCAGCAGGCGGACAGGGACGGGTCGGGCTTTCTTT. As protein: CASRRTGTGRAFF. Full variable domain (missing parts from reference TRBV19 and TRBJ1-1): DGGITQSPKYLFRKEGQNVTLSCEQNLNHDAMYWYRQDPGQGLRLIYYSQIVNDFQKGDIAEGYSVSREKKESFPLTVTSAQKNPTAFYLCASRRTGTGRAFFGQGTRLTVV.